A selection of T cell receptor beta chains follows, all from one sample in a study of control samples from healthy donors and cancer patients. TCRdb keeps only in-frame clones here, not all; method: immunoSEQ multiplex PCR. Of approximately 150,000 clones listed, 85% to 90% are singletons. Specimen: PBMCs. The receptors derive from a man aged 45-65 years with head and neck cancer. The CDR3 runs from the conserved cysteine through the conserved F or W. D genes are given only for firm matches. Rows may omit the clone size; those that give it use once, few, many or a size class.

size	D	V	J	DNA	CDR3
NA	NA	TRBV7-3	TRBJ2-1	TGTGCCAGCGGGTTCCTCCGTAGGGATGAGCAGTTCTTC	CASGFLRRDEQFF
NA	NA	TRBV9	TRBJ1-2	TGTGCCAGCAGCGTAAACTATGGCTACACCTTC	CASSVNYGYTF
NA	NA	TRBV12-3/TRBV12-4	TRBJ2-2	TGTGCCAGCAGTCTGGCGGCTAACGGGGAGCTGTTTTTT	CASSLAANGELFF
NA	TRBD1	TRBV27	TRBJ1-4	TGTGCCAGCAGTTTAAAGGGGGGGAGGGGGCAACTGTTTTTT	CASSLKGGRGQLFF
NA	NA	TRBV27	TRBJ1-1	TGTGCCAGCAAGGGGGGGATGAACACTGAAGCTTTCTTT	CASKGGMNTEAFF
NA	NA	TRBV24-1	TRBJ1-5	TGTGCCACCAGTGATCATGACGGCGGGGATCAGCCCCAGCATTTT	CATSDHDGGDQPQHF
many	TRBD1	TRBV9	TRBJ1-3	TGTGCCAGCAGCCCCCGGGACAGGGGAAACACCATATATTTT	CASSPRDRGNTIYF
NA	NA	TRBV12-3/TRBV12-4	TRBJ2-7	TGTGCCAGCAGTTTAAGGCGAGGGGGCGAGCAGTACTTC	CASSLRRGGEQYF
NA	NA	TRBV5-4	TRBJ2-3	TGTGCCAGCAGCTTCCCCCCTAAGGGGGGAAGCACAGATACGCAGTATTTT	CASSFPPKGGSTDTQYF
NA	TRBD1	TRBV6-5	TRBJ2-3	TGTGCCAGCAATGGCAGGGGGCCTAGTACGCAGTATTTT	CASNGRGPSTQYF
NA	NA	TRBV28	TRBJ1-5	TGTGCCAGCAGCCCAACTATAAGGGGGTCCATCCGGCCCCAGCATTTT	CASSPTIRGSIRPQHF
once	TRBD1	TRBV9	TRBJ1-1	TGTGCCAGCTCGGGGACAGGGAACGGAGCTTTCTTT	CASSGTGNGAFF
NA	NA	TRBV5-8	TRBJ2-1	TGTGCCAGCAGCCCAGGGTCTACAACCTCCTACAATGAGCAGTTCTTC	CASSPGSTTSYNEQFF
NA	TRBD1	TRBV27	TRBJ2-7	TGTGCCAGCAGGGGGGACAGCTCCTACGAGCAGTACTTC	CASRGDSSYEQYF
NA	NA	TRBV6-5	TRBJ1-1	TGTGCCAGCAGGCCTTACGGGGTCCCGACTGAAGCTTTCTTT	CASRPYGVPTEAFF
NA	NA	TRBV7-8	TRBJ2-5	TGTGCCAGCAGCTTAGCCCTACTGGGGAGGGAGACCCAGTACTTC	CASSLALLGRETQYF
NA	NA	TRBV6-6	TRBJ1-5	TGTGCCAGCACCCCGGACGGGGGGCGGCAGCATTTT	CASTPDGGRQHF
once	NA	TRBV11-2	TRBJ2-2	TGTGCCAGCAGCCCCTTTTTGACGGGCACGAACACCGGGGAGCTGTTTTTT	CASSPFLTGTNTGELFF
NA	TRBD1	TRBV27	TRBJ2-2	TGTGCCAGCAGTTTAAGGACAGGGCGGGGCGGGGAGCTGTTTTTT	CASSLRTGRGGELFF
few	NA	TRBV29-1	TRBJ1-1	TGCAGCGTTAAGGGGAGTATCACTGAAGCTTTCTTT	CSVKGSITEAFF
NA	TRBD2	TRBV11-3	TRBJ2-5	TGTGCCAGCAGCCCCGGGACTACACAAGAGACCCAGTACTTC	CASSPGTTQETQYF
NA	NA	TRBV27	TRBJ2-6	TGTGCCAGCAGTTTACACACAGGGGAGGCTGGGGCCAACGTCCTGACTTTC	CASSLHTGEAGANVLTF
NA	TRBD1	TRBV29-1	TRBJ2-3	TGCAGCGTTGCCAGGGGGACCTCAGATACGCAGTATTTT	CSVARGTSDTQYF
NA	NA	TRBV30	TRBJ1-5	TGTGCCTGGAGTGTAGGGGCTCCCGTACAAAGCCAGCATTTT	CAWSVGAPVQSQHF
NA	NA	TRBV7-3	TRBJ2-1	TGTGCCAGCAGCTTATCAGGGCTAGCGGAGCAGTTCTTC	CASSLSGLAEQFF
NA	TRBD2	TRBV11-2	TRBJ2-3	TGTGCCAGCAGCTTAGAATTGGGGGGGACCCCTAGCACAGATACGCAGTATTTT	CASSLELGGTPSTDTQYF
NA	NA	TRBV2	TRBJ2-3	TGTGCCAGCAGTGTTTTAACGGGAGTGAAAGATACGCAGTATTTT	CASSVLTGVKDTQYF
NA	NA	TRBV7-2	TRBJ2-1	TGTGCCAGCAGCCACAGGAGTCCCTACAATGAGCAGTTCTTC	CASSHRSPYNEQFF
NA	NA	TRBV6-4	TRBJ1-4	TGTGCCAGCAGTGGGGACTCTCAAAGAAAGCCACATAATGAAAAACTGTTTTTT	CASSGDSQRKPHNEKLFF
NA	NA	TRBV14	TRBJ2-7	TGTGCCAGCAGCCAAGCGGGAAGGCTCGGGGAGCGGGCCTACGAGCAGTACTTC	CASSQAGRLGERAYEQYF
NA	NA	TRBV5-5	TRBJ2-3	TGTGCCAGCAGCTTGGTCCGAATCACAGATACGCAGTATTTT	CASSLVRITDTQYF
once	NA	TRBV6-5	TRBJ1-3	TGTGCCAGCAGTCGACAGGCGGGCGGAAACACCATATATTTT	CASSRQAGGNTIYF
NA	TRBD1	TRBV18	TRBJ2-5	TGTGCCAGCTCACCACGGACCGGGACAGGGATCCAAGAGACCCAGTACTTC	CASSPRTGTGIQETQYF
NA	TRBD2	TRBV5-6	TRBJ2-5	TGTGCCAGCAGCTTGCGGAGCGGGAGGAGTGAGACCCAGTACTTC	CASSLRSGRSETQYF
NA	NA	TRBV19	TRBJ1-2	TGTGCCAGTAGTTACAGGGATGGCTACACCTTC	CASSYRDGYTF
NA	NA	TRBV5-1	TRBJ1-1	TGCGCCAGCAGCTTGGCCAGTGGGGGTACTGAAGCTTTCTTT	CASSLASGGTEAFF
NA	TRBD1	TRBV27	TRBJ2-7	TGTGCCAGCAGTGGACAGGGGGCGGCAACTTACGAGCAGTACTTC	CASSGQGAATYEQYF
NA	NA	TRBV9	TRBJ2-2	TGTGCCAGCAGCGGCCGGGACACCGGGGAGCTGTTTTTT	CASSGRDTGELFF
few	NA	TRBV5-6	TRBJ2-7	TGTGCCAGCAGCTTGAGCGGTACCTACGAGCAGTACTTC	CASSLSGTYEQYF
NA	TRBD2	TRBV28	TRBJ2-5	TGTGCCAGCCTGGATAGCGGGAGGATCCAAGAGACCCAGTACTTC	CASLDSGRIQETQYF
NA	TRBD2	TRBV7-9	TRBJ2-6	TGTGCCAGCAGGACAACCCTAGCGGGTGAGGCTGGGGCCAACGTCCTGACTTTC	CASRTTLAGEAGANVLTF
NA	TRBD1	TRBV9	TRBJ1-1	TGTGCCAGCAGCTTAACAGGGGGCGCGGACACTGAAGCTTTCTTT	CASSLTGGADTEAFF